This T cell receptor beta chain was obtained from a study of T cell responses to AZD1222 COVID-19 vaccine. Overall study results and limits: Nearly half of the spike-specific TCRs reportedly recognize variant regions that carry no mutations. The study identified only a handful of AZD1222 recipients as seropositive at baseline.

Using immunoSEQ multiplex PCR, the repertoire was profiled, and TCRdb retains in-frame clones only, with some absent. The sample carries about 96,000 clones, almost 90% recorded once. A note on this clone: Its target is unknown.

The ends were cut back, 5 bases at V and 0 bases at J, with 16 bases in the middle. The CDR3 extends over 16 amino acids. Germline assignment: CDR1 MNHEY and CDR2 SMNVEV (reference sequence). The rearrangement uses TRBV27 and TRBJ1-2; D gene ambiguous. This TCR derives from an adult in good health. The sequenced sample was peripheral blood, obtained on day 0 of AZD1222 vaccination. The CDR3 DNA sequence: TGTGCCAGCAGTCCTCCGTTCGGTCGACCTAACTATGGCTACACCTTC. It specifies CASSPPFGRPNYGYTF.